This T cell receptor beta chain was observed in a study of breast tumors, draining lymph nodes, adjacent tissues. General study points: Tumors had less TCR diversity than lymph nodes, more than nontumor tissue. Luminal-like breast cancer showed significantly higher tumor–nontumor repertoire similarity than basal-like. The data were judged consistent with most tumor T cells coming from lymph node and expanding in tumor. Tumor T cell lymph node origin was a supported hypothesis, not proven.

This CDR3 contains 17 residues. The V gene's germline CDR1 is SGHTS and CDR2 YDEGEE. The trim removed 0 bases at V and 6 bases at J, leaving 9 bases unmatched. TCRdb re-analysed the multiplex PCR reads in MiXCR, keeping a single row per CDR3 protein. This sample carries around 150,000 distinct CDR3 sequences, 30% to 35% of them seen once, and the ten largest clones take about 2.5%. There are many counts of this clonotype. What it binds is unknown. The lymph nodes were axillary draining lymph nodes from breast cancer patients. The chain recombines TRBV5-8 with TRBJ2-2; 9 nucleotides line up with TRBD2. The source of this sequence is a female donor with breast cancer. Some clones in this sample may be carry-over from other donors' samples. The sequencing input was axillary lymph node tissue. In DNA, the CDR3 is TGTGCCAGCAGCTTGGCCAAGACTAGCGGTCCCCCCGGGGAGCTGTTTTTT. The encoded protein is CASSLAKTSGPPGELFF.